One and the same sample provided the 13 T cell receptor beta chains below, sequenced in a study of CD8 T cells in Susac syndrome. The authors reverse transcribed roughly 0.5 to 1 ug RNA with random hexamers. TCRdb reanalysed the immunoSEQ multiplex PCR reads using MiXCR and keeps one entry per CDR3 protein. The table shows about 200,000 distinct CDR3 sequences, with 85% to 95% occurring only once. Input material: CD4+ T cells from PBMCs. These receptors came from a human donor in good health.

The chain has TRBV20-1 and TRBJ2-7; no clear D gene. CDR1 and CDR2 from the germline V gene are DFQATT and SNEGSKA (reference sequence). This CDR3 contains 15 residues. The V end lost 6 bases, the J end lost 2 bases, and 20 bases lay between the germline ends. CDR3: CSAPYRQKYPYEQYF. The CDR3 nucleotides are TGCAGTGCGCCCTATCGGCAGAAATACCCCTACGAGCAGTACTTC.

The chain recombines TRBV28 with TRBJ2-7, with D perhaps matching TRBD2 (6 bases). The germline V gene has CDR1 MDHEN and CDR2 SYDVKM. This CDR3 spans 15 amino acids. V gave up 2 bases and J gave up 0 bases, with 11 bases separating them. CDR3 nucleotides: TGTGCCAGCAGTTTAGGGGGAGGTTCCTCCTACGAGCAGTACGTC. It encodes CASSLGGGSSYEQYV.

V gene TRBV6-6 combines with J gene TRBJ2-7; the match to TRBD2 covers 8 bases. The CDR3 spans 15 residues. Trimming removed 6 bases from V and 3 bases from J; junction bases left unmatched: 10. The germline V gene has CDR1 MNHNY and CDR2 SVGAGI (reference sequence). The CDR3 region is CASSTNPGLGYEQYV. CDR3 nucleotides: TGTGCCAGCAGCACAAATCCGGGACTAGGCTACGAGCAGTACGTC.

This rearrangement joins TRBV6-5 to TRBJ2-7; 9 bases fit TRBD1. The CDR3 is made up of 14 amino acids. With V trimmed by 5 bases and J by 9 bases, 11 bases remained unmatched. Looked up from germline, CDR1 is MNHEY and CDR2 is SVGAGI. The CDR3 sequence: CASSTTGGPFGQYF. CDR3 in DNA: TGTGCCAGCAGTACAACAGGGGGCCCGTTTGGGCAGTACTTC.

The chain has TRBV18 and TRBJ2-2, with unresolved D. The germline gives CDR1 KGHSH, CDR2 LQKENI. This CDR3 is built from 14 residues. The V and J ends lost 4 bases and 0 bases respectively, with 6 bases between them. CDR3 sequence: CASSQAANTGELFF. As DNA, the CDR3 is TGTGCCAGCTCACAGGCGGCGAACACCGGGGAGCTGTTTTTT.

V is TRBV14 and J is TRBJ2-3; D uncertain. The CDR3 length is 13 residues. Per the germline V gene, CDR1 is SGHDN and CDR2 is FVKESK. V was pared by 2 bases and J by 6 bases, with 9 bases between. The chain's CDR3 is CASSQQGLDTQYF. In nucleotides, the CDR3 is TGTGCCAGCAGCCAACAAGGCTTGGATACGCAGTATTTT.

The chain links TRBV27 to TRBJ1-6; 8 nucleotides align to TRBD1. There are 16 residues in the CDR3. Germline trimming cut 6 bases from V and 4 bases from J; bases unmatched to any gene: 8. Germline V gene data show CDR1 as MNHEY and CDR2 as SMNVEV (reference sequence). CDR3 coding DNA: TGTGCCAGCAGCCCCGGGACAGGCCTTTATAATTCACCCCTCCACTTT. Translating gives CASSPGTGLYNSPLHF.

The chain links TRBV3-1 to TRBJ2-7; D is uncertain. Germline CDR1 is LGHDT and CDR2 is YNNKEL (reference sequence). Trimming shortened V by 3 bases and J by 3 bases, and 9 bases separated the two germline ends. CDR3 size: 13 residues. CDR3 DNA sequence: TGTGCCAGCAGCCACCGGTGGGGCTACGAGCAGTACGTC. Amino acids: CASSHRWGYEQYV.

This clonotype has a single count. The chain combines TRBV20-1 with TRBJ2-3; D gene uncertain. The CDR3 has 13 residues. CDR1 is DFQATT and CDR2 is SNEGSKA in the germline V gene (reference sequence). V was cut by 6 bases and J by 5 bases, with 15 bases left in between. The CDR3 DNA reads as TGCAGTGCCCGCGACCCCCCTGTAGATACGCAGTATTTT. This encodes CSARDPPVDTQYF.

The genes are TRBV28 and TRBJ1-2; D might be TRBD1 (5 bases). Germline loops: CDR1 MDHEN, CDR2 SYDVKM. Trimming stripped 4 bases from V and 2 bases from J, with 17 bases between. CDR3 length: 16 amino acids. The CDR3 reads CASSSSEDTLNYGYTF. CDR3 nucleotides: TGTGCCAGCAGTTCTTCCGAGGACACCCTCAACTATGGCTACACCTTC.

This clonotype was observed a few times. The rearrangement joins TRBV6-1 to TRBJ1-2, with 7 bases lining up with TRBD1. The V gene's germline CDR1 is MNHNS and CDR2 SASEGT. This CDR3 region has 12 residues. Unmatched junction bases numbered 6, after V lost 6 bases and J lost 8 bases. The CDR3 sequence is CASSGTVRGYTF. The DNA of the CDR3 is TGTGCCAGCAGCGGGACAGTCCGCGGCTACACCTTC.

This rearrangement joins TRBV20-1 to TRBJ1-1; weak D call: TRBD1 (5 bases). Between the trimmed V and J ends, which lost 5 bases and 13 bases, there was a span of 23 bases. CDR1 and CDR2 from the germline V gene are DFQATT and SNEGSKA (reference sequence). The CDR3 extends over 13 amino acids. The CDR3 region has the DNA TGCAGTGCTGTGTTCCCGGGGCCGATGAGGGATTTCTTT. Protein sequence: CSAVFPGPMRDFF.

V is TRBV24-1 and J is TRBJ2-2; D is unclear. Trimming shortened V by 7 bases and J by 5 bases, and 10 bases separated the two germline ends. Germline CDR1 KGHDR, CDR2 SFDVKD. The CDR3 runs to 13 residues. The CDR3 sequence: CATSTGPTGELFF. The CDR3 DNA reads TGTGCCACCAGCACCGGCCCAACCGGGGAGCTGTTTTTT.